These 30 T cell receptor beta chains were sequenced from one sample in a study of blood T cells in healthy people across ages. Then a second PCR, running about 6 to 11 cycles, was carried out with a sample-barcoded 5' primer and a J-beta primer mix. TCRdb passed the 5' RACE reads through MiXCR, listing each CDR3 protein once. The table lists hundreds of thousands of distinct CDR3 sequences, under 25% of them singletons, with roughly 3.6% in the top ten. Source material: blood. Every receptor here comes from a man aged 65 to 85 in good health.

There are a few counts of this clonotype. The gene calls are TRBV7-2 and TRBJ1-1; 7 bases map to TRBD1. The CDR3 runs to 14 residues. Unmatched junction bases numbered 3, after V lost 5 bases and J lost 0 bases. In germline, CDR1 is SGHTA, CDR2 FQGNSA. The CDR3 bases are TGTGCCAGCAGCGAGGGACAGATGAACACTGAAGCTTTCTTT. The encoded protein is CASSEGQMNTEAFF.

CDR3 residues: CASRTGPPDVQYF. CDR3 sequence (DNA): TGTGCCAGTAGGACAGGACCACCGGACGTTCAGTACTTC. The chain uses TRBV19 and TRBJ2-4, with a weak D call TRBD1 (6 bases). The CDR3 extends over 13 amino acids. V lost 6 bases and J 11 bases, leaving 17 bases between the germline ends. CDR1 is LNHDA and CDR2 is SQIVND in the germline V gene (reference sequence).

This chain joins TRBV25-1 and TRBJ2-7; D is ambiguous. Trimming cost V 6 bases and J 1 base, with 10 bases left between them. Germline V lookup: CDR1 MGHDK, CDR2 SYGVNS. This CDR3 spans 13 amino acids. The CDR3 DNA follows: TGTGCCAGCAGATTCGGCATTTCCTACGAGCAGTACTTC. Translated, it gives CASRFGISYEQYF.

The rearrangement joins TRBV5-1 to TRBJ2-7; D is unresolved. The germline V gene has CDR1 SGHRS and CDR2 YFSETQ. V lost 4 bases and J 1 base, leaving 18 bases between the germline ends. The CDR3 has 16 amino acids. The CDR3 region has the DNA TGCGCCAGCAGCCGAGATCTAAGCGTAGGGTCCTACGAGCAGTACTTC. Translation gives CASSRDLSVGSYEQYF.

A few counts support this clonotype. This chain joins TRBV5-6 and TRBJ2-1; no firm D call. Germline lookup yields CDR1 SGHDT and CDR2 YYEEEE. The CDR3 extends over 14 amino acids. Trimming shortened V by 0 bases and J by 10 bases, and 14 bases separated the two germline ends. CDR3 protein: CASSLVAYSGEQFF. CDR3 nucleotides: TGTGCCAGCAGCTTGGTGGCTTATAGTGGGGAGCAGTTCTTC.

This clonotype was found a few times. The rearrangement uses TRBV6-1 and TRBJ2-2; TRBD2 aligns across 7 bases. V trimming: 8 bases; J trimming: 4 bases; junction bases outside the gene matches: 13. The CDR3 spans 16 residues. Germline V CDR1 and CDR2: MNHNS, SASEGT. CDR3 amino acids: CASEPPETSFTGELFF. The CDR3 DNA reads TGTGCCAGCGAACCCCCGGAGACTAGCTTCACCGGGGAGCTGTTTTTT.

This chain joins TRBV3-1 and TRBJ2-2; D perhaps matches TRBD2 (6 bases). This CDR3 contains 13 residues. V lost 8 bases and J 1 base, leaving 8 bases between the germline ends. Germline CDR1 LGHDT, CDR2 YNNKEL (reference sequence). CDR3 in DNA: TGTGCCAGCCGGGAGCGGAACACCGGGGAGCTGTTTTTT. This encodes CASRERNTGELFF.

This chain uses TRBV18 with TRBJ2-5; tentatively, D is TRBD1 (6 bases). V shed 0 bases and J shed 11 bases, with 19 bases lying between them. The CDR3 has 15 amino acids. CDR1 and CDR2 from the germline V gene are KGHSH and LQKENI. The chain's CDR3 is CASSPPAQGVGEQYF. Here the CDR3 DNA reads TGTGCCAGCTCACCACCAGCACAGGGTGTGGGGGAGCAGTACTTC.

The chain uses TRBV7-9 and TRBJ2-5, with D possibly matching TRBD1 (6 bases). The V gene's germline CDR1 is SEHNR and CDR2 FQNEAQ (reference sequence). The length of the CDR3 is 14 residues. V gave up 4 bases and J gave up 2 bases, with 11 bases separating them. CDR3 in DNA: TGTGCCAGCAGCTGGACAGCCCATCAAGAGACCCAGTACTTC. Translation: CASSWTAHQETQYF.

Points on this clonotype: A single base separates this from a much larger clone, so it may be a read error. The chain recombines TRBV6-6 with TRBJ2-3; possible D gene TRBD1, 6 bases. The CDR3 has 11 amino acids. Per germline, CDR1 MNHNY and CDR2 SVGAGI (reference sequence). CDR3 coding DNA: TGTACCAGCACAGGGTTTGATACGCAGTATTTT. This sequence encodes CTSTGFDTQYF.

The chain employs TRBV4-3 and TRBJ2-4; TRBD2 matches at 7 bases. Germline V lookup: CDR1 LGHNA, CDR2 YSLEER. There are 16 residues in the CDR3. Trimming at V came to 3 bases and at J to 4 bases, leaving 9 bases not matched to a gene. CDR3 in DNA: TGCGCCAGCAGCCAGGTGGCGGGAGCTGAGAAAAACATTCAGTACTTC. Translating gives CASSQVAGAEKNIQYF.

This clonotype was seen ten or more times. The chain is built from TRBV27 and TRBJ2-7, with D possibly matching TRBD2 (5 bases). There are 14 residues in the CDR3. The germline CDR1 and CDR2 sequences are MNHEY and SMNVEV (reference sequence). Deletions cut 1 base from V and 6 bases from J, with 13 bases between. CDR3: CASSLLDSTSEQYF. CDR3 nucleotide sequence: TGTGCCAGCAGTTTATTGGACTCCACTTCCGAGCAGTACTTC.

The chain links TRBV6-5 to TRBJ1-4, with 7 bases aligning to TRBD1. The CDR3 contains 15 residues. The germline CDR1 and CDR2 sequences are MNHEY and SVGAGI. Trimming removed 2 bases from V and 7 bases from J; junction bases left unmatched: 7. CDR3 region: CASSYSTGASEKLFF. CDR3 sequence (DNA): TGTGCCAGCAGTTACAGTACAGGGGCAAGTGAAAAACTGTTTTTT.

There are a few counts of this clonotype. The chain couples TRBV14 to TRBJ2-5; TRBD1 aligns across 7 bases. The ends lost 7 bases at V and 11 bases at J; junction bases unmatched: 16. CDR1 and CDR2 (germline): SGHDN, FVKESK. CDR3 length: 14 amino acids. CDR3 residues: CASKKGLQGYEQYF. The CDR3 DNA follows: TGTGCCAGCAAAAAAGGGTTACAGGGGTATGAGCAGTACTTC.

The chain employs TRBV2 and TRBJ2-5; D is possibly TRBD2 (6 bases). The germline V gene has CDR1 SNHLY and CDR2 FYNNEI. The CDR3 is 15 residues long. The V and J ends lost 1 base and 5 bases respectively, with 14 bases between them. CDR3 sequence: CASSEGEVVGETQYF. DNA of the CDR3: TGTGCCAGCAGTGAAGGGGAGGTAGTCGGGGAGACCCAGTACTTC.

This rearrangement joins TRBV20-1 to TRBJ1-2; D ambiguous. The CDR3 sequence is 13 residues long. V was trimmed by 3 bases and J by 2 bases, leaving 10 bases between them. Germline assignment: CDR1 DFQATT and CDR2 SNEGSKA (reference sequence). The CDR3 loop reads CSASGEANYGYTF. The DNA of the CDR3 is TGCAGTGCTAGCGGGGAGGCGAACTATGGCTACACCTTC.

The chain joins TRBV7-9 to TRBJ2-7; possibly TRBD1 or TRBD2 for D (5 bases each). The V end lost 2 bases, the J end lost 2 bases, and 10 bases lay between the germline ends. CDR1 is SEHNR and CDR2 is FQNEAQ in the germline V gene (reference sequence). CDR3 length: 14 amino acids. The CDR3 nucleotides read TGTGCCAGCAGCTTACCGGGACCGACCTACGAGCAGTACTTC. Its translation: CASSLPGPTYEQYF.

The chain couples TRBV15 to TRBJ2-5; a weak D match, TRBD1 (6 bases). CDR3 length: 16 residues. V shed 1 base and J shed 4 bases, with 16 bases lying between them. Germline loops: CDR1 LNHNV, CDR2 YYDKDF (reference sequence). The CDR3 reads CATSRVRQGILETQYF. The CDR3 DNA follows: TGTGCCACCAGCAGAGTTCGTCAGGGGATTTTAGAGACCCAGTACTTC.

This clonotype was found a few times. This sequence joins TRBV11-2 and TRBJ2-5; D remains unclear. CDR1 SGHAT and CDR2 FQNNGV come from the germline V gene. This CDR3 contains 15 residues. Trimming removed 1 base at V and 2 bases at J, with 11 bases between. CDR3 region: CASSLVLLEQETQYF. The CDR3 DNA follows: TGTGCCAGCAGCTTAGTGTTATTGGAACAAGAGACCCAGTACTTC.

For this clonotype: The germline gene is not matched at one end of the junction; a read error may be the cause. This sequence joins TRBV7-2 and TRBJ2-7; TRBD2 aligns across 14 bases. CDR1 is SGHTA, CDR2 FQGNSA, per germline. This CDR3 contains 15 residues. Here the CDR3 DNA reads TGTGCCAGCAGCTTAGGACTAGCGGGAGGGGGCGAGCAGTGCTTC. Its protein is CASSLGLAGGGEQCF.

The chain is built from TRBV20-1 and TRBJ2-1, with 10 bases identical to TRBD2. The germline V gene encodes CDR1 DFQATT and CDR2 SNEGSKA (reference sequence). The V gene end was trimmed by 2 bases and the J gene end by 6 bases; junction bases not matched to a gene: 7. The length of the CDR3 is 15 residues. The CDR3 DNA reads TGCAGTGCTAGAACGGGTAGCGGGAGGAGCAATGAGCAGTTCTTC. Translating gives CSARTGSGRSNEQFF.

The chain has TRBV2 and TRBJ1-5; no reliable D call. This CDR3 region has 13 residues. The germline gives CDR1 SNHLY, CDR2 FYNNEI. Trimming removed 4 bases at V and 4 bases at J, with 8 bases between. The CDR3 region has the DNA TGTGCCAGCAGTGTAGCGGTAAATCAGCCCCAGCATTTT. Translation gives CASSVAVNQPQHF.

V gene TRBV7-9 combines with J gene TRBJ2-5; 10 nucleotides align to TRBD2. Gene TRBJ2-7 matches the end of the DNA better, so the J call may be wrong. CDR3 length: 15 residues. Germline loops: CDR1 SEHNR, CDR2 FQNEAQ (reference sequence). Here the CDR3 reads CASSPRTSGIDEQYF. The CDR3 DNA follows: TGTGCCAGCAGCCCCCGGACTAGCGGAATCGACGAGCAGTACTTC.

The chain carries TRBV24-1 and TRBJ2-5; a weak D match, TRBD2 (6 bases). From germline, CDR1 is KGHDR and CDR2 SFDVKD. V was clipped by 0 bases and J by 5 bases, with 12 bases between them. The CDR3 runs 15 residues. CDR3 region: CATSDLTAGRETQYF. CDR3 DNA: TGTGCCACCAGTGATTTGACGGCAGGGAGGGAGACCCAGTACTTC.

The rearrangement joins TRBV3-1 to TRBJ2-5; D ambiguous. The ends were cut back, 0 bases at V and 5 bases at J, with 13 bases in the middle. Looked up from germline, CDR1 is LGHDT and CDR2 is YNNKEL (reference sequence). The CDR3 totals 15 residues. CDR3 in DNA: TGTGCCAGCAGCCAAGATACGTATGTTATGGAGACCCAGTACTTC. Translating it yields CASSQDTYVMETQYF.

This clonotype was counted between two and nine times. The V and J genes are TRBV7-6 and TRBJ2-5, with TRBD2 matching over 10 bases. The DNA end lines up better with TRBJ2-7; the J call may be wrong. The CDR3 has 16 amino acids. Germline V gives CDR1 SGHVS, CDR2 FNYEAQ. The CDR3 region has the DNA TGTGCCAGCAGCTTAGTACCTAGCGGGAGTCGGTACGAGCAGTACTTC. The encoded protein is CASSLVPSGSRYEQYF.

This clonotype was detected only a few times. The chain has TRBV20-1 and TRBJ2-3, with 10 bases fitting TRBD2. This CDR3 contains 14 residues. The germline V gene encodes CDR1 DFQATT and CDR2 SNEGSKA (reference sequence). Unmatched junction bases numbered 2, after V lost 5 bases and J lost 0 bases. The CDR3 sequence is CSASLAGSTDTQYF. CDR3 DNA: TGCAGTGCTTCACTAGCGGGGAGCACAGATACGCAGTATTTT.

The chain couples TRBV14 to TRBJ2-5; D is unresolved. Germline CDR1 reads SGHDN; CDR2 reads FVKESK. Trimming removed 1 base from V and 4 bases from J, with 10 bases in between. There are 14 residues in the CDR3. The CDR3 is CASSQVLISETQYF. The CDR3 region has the DNA TGTGCCAGCAGCCAAGTTCTGATTTCAGAGACCCAGTACTTC.

The CDR3 reads CASSQRGVGHTDTQYF. For the CDR3, the DNA is TGTGCCAGCAGCCAAAGGGGAGTAGGACACACAGATACGCAGTATTTT. The rearrangement links TRBV3-1 to TRBJ2-3; D may correspond to TRBD1 or TRBD2 (5 bases each). The CDR3 is 16 residues long. Germline V CDR1 and CDR2: LGHDT, YNNKEL (reference sequence). Deletions cut 2 bases from V and 2 bases from J, with 14 bases between.

The chain joins TRBV7-2 to TRBJ2-7, with D possibly being TRBD1 or TRBD2 (5 bases each). V lost 5 bases and J lost 0, with 11 bases in between. Germline V gene data show CDR1 as SGHTA and CDR2 as FQGNSA. This CDR3 comprises 14 residues. The DNA for the CDR3 is TGTGCCAGCAGCGAGGGGACGGTCTCCTACGAGCAGTACTTC. This translates into CASSEGTVSYEQYF.